What follows is one T cell receptor (beta chain) and its context. The target antigen is unknown. This sample is drawn from a study of cytomegalovirus exposure and HLA in healthy donors. Study observations and caveats: The authors later found HLA-associated TCR beta chains more clonally expanded than equally common others. A later analysis revealed that TCR association rates differed between HLA loci, peaking at DRB1 and bottoming out at HLA-C.

Primers: 60 Vbeta forward and 13 Jbeta reverse. This table comes from immunoSEQ multiplex PCR, and its TCRdb copy is limited to in-frame clones, with some not included. This table has some 150,000 clones, about 69% appearing once. Germline CDR1 is SNHLY and CDR2 is FYNNEI. Trimming took off 4 bases at V and 7 bases at J, with 11 bases between the two ends. The CDR3 covers 14 residues. The receptor comes from a human donor in good health. This chain joins TRBV2 and TRBJ1-6, with D unresolved. Sequencing was done on a sample of PBMCs. CDR3 sequence: CASSVIQTNSPLHF. In nucleotides, the CDR3 is TGTGCCAGCAGTGTTATACAGACCAATTCACCCCTCCACTTT.